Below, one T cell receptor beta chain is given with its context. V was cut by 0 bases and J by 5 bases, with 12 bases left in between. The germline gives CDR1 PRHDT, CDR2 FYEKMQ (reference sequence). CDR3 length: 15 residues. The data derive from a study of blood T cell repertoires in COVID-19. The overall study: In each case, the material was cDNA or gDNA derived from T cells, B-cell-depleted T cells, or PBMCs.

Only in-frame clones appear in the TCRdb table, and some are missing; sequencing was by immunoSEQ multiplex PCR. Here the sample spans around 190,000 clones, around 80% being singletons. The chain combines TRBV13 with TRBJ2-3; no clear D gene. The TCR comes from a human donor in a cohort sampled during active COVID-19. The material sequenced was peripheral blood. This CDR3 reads CASSLGKELIDTQYF. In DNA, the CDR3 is TGTGCCAGCAGCTTAGGAAAGGAGCTAATAGATACGCAGTATTTT.